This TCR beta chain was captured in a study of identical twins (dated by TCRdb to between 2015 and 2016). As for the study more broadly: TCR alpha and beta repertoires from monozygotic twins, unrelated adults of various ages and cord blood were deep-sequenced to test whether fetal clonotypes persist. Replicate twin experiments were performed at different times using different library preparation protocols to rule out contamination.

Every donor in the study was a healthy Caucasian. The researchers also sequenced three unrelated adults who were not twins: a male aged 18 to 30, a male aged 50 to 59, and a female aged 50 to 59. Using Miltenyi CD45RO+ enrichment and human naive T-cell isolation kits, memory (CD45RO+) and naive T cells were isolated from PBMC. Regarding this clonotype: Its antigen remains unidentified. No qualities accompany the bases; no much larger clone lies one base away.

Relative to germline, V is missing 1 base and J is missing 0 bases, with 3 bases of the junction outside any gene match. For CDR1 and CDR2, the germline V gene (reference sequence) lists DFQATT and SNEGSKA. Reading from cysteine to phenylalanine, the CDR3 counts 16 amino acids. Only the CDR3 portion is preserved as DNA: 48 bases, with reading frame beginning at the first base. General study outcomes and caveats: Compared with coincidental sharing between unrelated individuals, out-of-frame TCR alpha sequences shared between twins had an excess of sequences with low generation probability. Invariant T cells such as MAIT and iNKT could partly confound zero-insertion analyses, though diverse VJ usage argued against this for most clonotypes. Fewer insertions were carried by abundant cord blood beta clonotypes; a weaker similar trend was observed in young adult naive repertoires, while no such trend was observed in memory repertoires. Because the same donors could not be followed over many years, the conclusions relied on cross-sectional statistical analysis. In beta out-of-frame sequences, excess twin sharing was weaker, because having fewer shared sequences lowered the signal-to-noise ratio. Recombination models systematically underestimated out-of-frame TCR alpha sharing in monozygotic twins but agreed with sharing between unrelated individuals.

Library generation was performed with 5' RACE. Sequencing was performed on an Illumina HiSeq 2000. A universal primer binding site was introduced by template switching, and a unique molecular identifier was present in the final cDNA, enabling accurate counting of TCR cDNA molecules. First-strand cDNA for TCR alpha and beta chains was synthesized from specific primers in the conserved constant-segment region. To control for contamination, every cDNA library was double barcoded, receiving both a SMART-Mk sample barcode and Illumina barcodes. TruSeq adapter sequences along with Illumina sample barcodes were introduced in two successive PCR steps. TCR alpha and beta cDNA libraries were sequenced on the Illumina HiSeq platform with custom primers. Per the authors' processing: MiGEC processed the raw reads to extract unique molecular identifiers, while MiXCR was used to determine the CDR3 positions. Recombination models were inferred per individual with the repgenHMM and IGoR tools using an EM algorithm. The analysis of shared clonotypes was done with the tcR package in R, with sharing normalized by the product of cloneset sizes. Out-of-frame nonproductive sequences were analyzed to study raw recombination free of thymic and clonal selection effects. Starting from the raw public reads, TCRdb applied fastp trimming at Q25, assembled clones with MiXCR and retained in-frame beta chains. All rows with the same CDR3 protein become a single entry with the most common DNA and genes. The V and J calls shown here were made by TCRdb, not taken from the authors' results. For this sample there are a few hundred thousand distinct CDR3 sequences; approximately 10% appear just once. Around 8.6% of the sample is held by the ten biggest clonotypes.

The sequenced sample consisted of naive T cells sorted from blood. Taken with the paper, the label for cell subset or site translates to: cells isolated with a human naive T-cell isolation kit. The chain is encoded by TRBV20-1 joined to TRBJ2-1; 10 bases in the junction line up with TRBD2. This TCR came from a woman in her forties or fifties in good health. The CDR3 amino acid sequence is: CSARVGTSVSYNEQFF. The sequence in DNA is TGCAGTGCTAGAGTGGGGACTAGCGTCTCCTACAATGAGCAGTTCTTC.